This T cell receptor (beta chain) derives from a study of cytomegalovirus exposure and HLA in healthy donors. The study's findings and limits: TCR beta chains numbering some 150 were designated cytomegalovirus-associated. In a later analysis, across HLA loci, associated TCR counts were highest for DRB1, lowest for HLA-C.

The CDR3 has 14 residues. Trimming shortened V by 4 bases and J by 3 bases, and 13 bases separated the two germline ends. Germline V gene sequence: CDR1 PRHDT, CDR2 FYEKMQ (reference sequence). As concerns this clone: Its antigen is unknown.

A multiplex PCR was run with 60 Vbeta primers and 13 Jbeta primers. The protocol was immunoSEQ multiplex PCR, while the TCRdb copy is restricted to in-frame clones and leaves out a portion. The sample lists 150,000 or so clones, approximately 86% occurring once. The chain employs TRBV13 and TRBJ2-7; no clear D. What was sequenced was PBMCs. The TCR comes from a woman between 18 and 30 years old in good health and CMV-seronegative. CDR3 loop: CASSSRDGYYEQYF. CDR3 sequence (DNA): TGTGCCAGCAGCTCCAGAGACGGGTACTACGAGCAGTACTTC.